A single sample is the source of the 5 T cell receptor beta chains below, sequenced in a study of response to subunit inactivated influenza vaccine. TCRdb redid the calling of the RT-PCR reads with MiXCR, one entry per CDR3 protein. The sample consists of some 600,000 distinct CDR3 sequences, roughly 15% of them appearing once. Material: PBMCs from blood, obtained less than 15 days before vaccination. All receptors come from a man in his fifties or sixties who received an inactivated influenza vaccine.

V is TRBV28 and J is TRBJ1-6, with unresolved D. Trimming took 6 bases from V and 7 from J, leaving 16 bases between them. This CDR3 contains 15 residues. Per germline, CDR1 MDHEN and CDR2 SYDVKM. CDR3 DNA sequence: TGTGCCAGCAGCATCCCCTCGGGCCGAAATTCACCCCTCCACTTT. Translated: CASSIPSGRNSPLHF. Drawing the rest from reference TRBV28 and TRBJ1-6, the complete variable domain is DVKVTQSSRYLVKRTGEKVFLECVQDMDHENMFWYRQDPGLGLRLIYFSYDVKMKEKGDIPEGYSVSREKKERFSLILESASTNQTSMYLCASSIPSGRNSPLHFGNGTRLTVT.

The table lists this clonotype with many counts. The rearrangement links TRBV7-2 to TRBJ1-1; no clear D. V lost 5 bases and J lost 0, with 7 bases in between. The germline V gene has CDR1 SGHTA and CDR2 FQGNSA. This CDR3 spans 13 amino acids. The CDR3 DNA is TGTGCCAGCAGCAAAAGCGTGAACACTGAAGCTTTCTTT. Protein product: CASSKSVNTEAFF.

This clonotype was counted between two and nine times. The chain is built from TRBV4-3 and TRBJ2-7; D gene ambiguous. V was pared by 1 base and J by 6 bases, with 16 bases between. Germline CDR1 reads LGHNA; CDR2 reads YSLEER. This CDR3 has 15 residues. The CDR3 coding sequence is TGCGCCAGCAGCCAAGGTGTCAGCCGATTGCGCGAGCAGTACTTC. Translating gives CASSQGVSRLREQYF.

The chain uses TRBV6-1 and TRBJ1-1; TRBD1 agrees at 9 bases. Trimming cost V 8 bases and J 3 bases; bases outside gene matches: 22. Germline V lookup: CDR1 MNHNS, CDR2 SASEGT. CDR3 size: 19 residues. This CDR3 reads CASGFRDREVIRGYTEAFF. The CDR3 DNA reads TGTGCCAGCGGCTTTCGGGACAGGGAAGTTATTCGGGGGTACACTGAAGCTTTCTTT.

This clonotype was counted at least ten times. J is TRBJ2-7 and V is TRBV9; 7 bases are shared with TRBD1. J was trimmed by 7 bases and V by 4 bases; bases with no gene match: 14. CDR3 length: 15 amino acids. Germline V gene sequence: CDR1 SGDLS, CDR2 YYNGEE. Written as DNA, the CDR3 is TGTGCCAGCAGCCCCCGACAGGGCGGTTTTGAAGAGCAGTACTTC. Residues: CASSPRQGGFEEQYF.